These 28 T cell receptor beta chains share one sample of origin, sequenced in a study of T cell responses to AZD1222 COVID-19 vaccine. Generated by immunoSEQ multiplex PCR, the TCRdb table keeps only in-frame clones and is missing some. The data contain about 130,000 clones, more than 75% of them singletons. The material was peripheral blood, obtained on day 0 of AZD1222 vaccination. All receptors derive from an adult in good health.

The chain links TRBV12-3 or TRBV12-4 to TRBJ1-2; D ambiguous. V was pared by 3 bases and J by 4 bases, with 9 bases between. CDR3 length equals 13 residues. The CDR3 nucleotides read TGTGCCAGCAGTTTGCAGTTTTTCTATGGCTACACCTTC. Amino acid sequence: CASSLQFFYGYTF.

The rearrangement joins TRBV28 to TRBJ2-3; maybe TRBD2 (6 bases). The V gene's germline CDR1 is MDHEN and CDR2 SYDVKM. Trimming took off 6 bases at V and 2 bases at J, with 15 bases between the two ends. This CDR3 is 15 amino acids long. CDR3 coding DNA: TGTGCCAGCAGCGGTAGCGGAGGCTCCACAGATACGCAGTATTTT. Translation: CASSGSGGSTDTQYF.

This CDR3 is CASSVQGVMNTEAFF. The CDR3 bases are TGTGCCAGCAGTGTACAGGGGGTGATGAACACTGAAGCTTTCTTT. The V call is TRBV27, the J call TRBJ1-1; 8 bases line up with TRBD1. Germline V gene sequence: CDR1 MNHEY, CDR2 SMNVEV (reference sequence). V lost 5 bases, J lost 0 bases, and 5 bases stayed unmatched. The CDR3 has 15 residues.

The CDR3 region has the DNA TGTGCCAGCAGTTTATCCCCAGGGGCCCTCTACAATGAGCAGTTCTTC. Amino acids: CASSLSPGALYNEQFF. This chain uses TRBV27 with TRBJ2-1; tentative D call: TRBD1 (6 bases). Germline CDR1 and CDR2: MNHEY and SMNVEV (reference sequence). V lost 0 bases, J lost 3 bases, and 12 bases lay in between. The CDR3 length is 16 residues.

A remark on this clone: The junction does not match germline at one end; this may be a read error. This chain uses TRBV2 with TRBJ1-2; TRBD1 agrees at 7 bases. The CDR3 has 15 residues. Germline V CDR1 and CDR2: SNHLY, FYNNEI. The CDR3 loop is CASREDRAWGYGYTF. The CDR3 DNA reads as TGTGCCAGCAGGGAAGACAGGGCGTGGGGCTATGGCTACACCTTC.

V usage is TRBV5-1 and J usage is TRBJ1-6, with no clear D. Germline CDR1 reads SGHRS; CDR2 reads YFSETQ. Trimming left V 2 bases short and J 6 bases short, with 9 bases between. The CDR3 contains 14 residues. The CDR3 DNA reads TGCGCCAGCAGCTTAAACGGACCTAATTCACCCCTCCACTTT. This encodes CASSLNGPNSPLHF.

Comments on this clone: Germline and junction disagree at one end, which may indicate a read error. The rearrangement uses TRBV20-1 and TRBJ2-7; 7 nucleotides line up with TRBD2. Germline V gene lookup returns CDR1 DFQATT and CDR2 SNEGSKA (reference sequence). The CDR3 sequence is 15 residues long. As DNA, the CDR3 is TGCAGTGCTAGTTTCCCCGACAGCGGGGACTACGTGCAGTACTTC. This encodes CSASFPDSGDYVQYF.

The chain recombines TRBV5-3 with TRBJ2-7, with TRBD1 matching over 11 bases. TRBV5-3 is filed as an ORF, its function uncertain. V dropped 4 bases and J dropped 1; count of bases not matched to a gene: 7. This CDR3 contains 16 residues. The CDR3 loop is CARSMMGQGVSYEQYF. The CDR3 nucleotides are TGTGCCAGAAGCATGATGGGACAGGGGGTTTCCTACGAGCAGTACTTC.

The gene calls are TRBV18 and TRBJ2-3; no definite D call. CDR3 length: 14 residues. Trimming took off 1 base at V and 2 bases at J, with 7 bases between the two ends. The germline gives CDR1 KGHSH, CDR2 LQKENI. Here the CDR3 reads CASSPLAPTDTQYF. DNA for the CDR3: TGTGCCAGCTCACCACTTGCTCCCACAGATACGCAGTATTTT.

This clone has a single count. The V and J genes are TRBV5-1 and TRBJ2-3; D is uncertain. The germline V gene encodes CDR1 SGHRS and CDR2 YFSETQ. V lost 4 bases to trimming and J lost 0 bases, with 12 bases between them. The CDR3 has 15 residues. CDR3 loop: CASSLGGASTDTQYF. CDR3 bases: TGCGCCAGCAGCCTGGGTGGTGCTAGCACAGATACGCAGTATTTT.

V is TRBV6-2 or TRBV6-3 and J is TRBJ2-1; 8 positions match TRBD2. Germline V CDR1 and CDR2: MNHEY, SVGEGT. The V and J ends lost 2 bases and 5 bases, in that order; junction bases with no gene match: 14. This CDR3 region has 18 residues. The CDR3 region has the DNA TGTGCCAGCAGTTACACCCTACCCTCGGGAGGGCCGGACAATGAGCAGTTCTTC. Translated: CASSYTLPSGGPDNEQFF.

The J gene is TRBJ2-1, the V gene TRBV12-1; the table assigns TRBD2, which was not confirmed against the DNA. TRBV12-1 is noted as a pseudogene. The CDR3 is 11 residues long. CDR3 DNA sequence: TGTGCCAGCAGCAAACCAGGTGAGGGGTTCTTC. It encodes CASSKPGEGFF.

This chain links TRBV11-2 with TRBJ1-4, with 8 bases lining up with TRBD1. This CDR3 is 16 amino acids long. The germline V gene has CDR1 SGHAT and CDR2 FQNNGV. V gave up 4 bases and J gave up 4 bases; unmatched junction bases: 8. The CDR3 coding sequence is TGTGCCAGCAGCTCACCCACAGGGGGAGGTAATGAAAAACTGTTTTTT. Translated: CASSSPTGGGNEKLFF.

Here the CDR3 reads CASSYRDRPNYGYTF. The CDR3 bases are TGTGCCAGCAGTTACCGGGACAGGCCGAACTATGGCTACACCTTC. The chain joins TRBV6-5 to TRBJ1-2; 8 positions agree with TRBD1. The CDR3 consists of 15 residues. V trimming: 2 bases; J trimming: 2 bases; junction bases outside the gene matches: 4. The germline gives CDR1 MNHEY, CDR2 SVGAGI.

J is TRBJ1-5 and V is TRBV19; D gene unclear. CDR3 length equals 14 residues. In germline, CDR1 is LNHDA, CDR2 SQIVND (reference sequence). V shed 3 bases and J shed 7 bases, with 13 bases lying between them. CDR3 in amino acids: CASSIGRLGQPQHF. The CDR3 coding sequence is TGTGCCAGTAGTATTGGTCGGCTCGGGCAGCCCCAGCATTTT.

This chain links TRBV30 with TRBJ1-5; D call uncertain. The germline gives CDR1 GTSNPN, CDR2 SVGIG (reference sequence). V lost 0 bases, J lost 2 bases, and 8 bases lay in between. The CDR3 is 14 amino acids. The CDR3 spells CAWSVSGGNQPQHF. CDR3 nucleotides: TGTGCCTGGAGTGTAAGTGGGGGCAATCAGCCCCAGCATTTT.

The rearrangement joins TRBV5-1 to TRBJ1-6, with D maybe TRBD1 (5 bases). The CDR3 has 15 residues. Trimming took 0 bases from V and 9 from J, leaving 13 bases between them. The germline CDR1 and CDR2 sequences are SGHRS and YFSETQ. CDR3 loop: CASSLGGRELSPLHF. CDR3 DNA sequence: TGCGCCAGCAGCTTGGGAGGCAGGGAACTTTCACCCCTCCACTTT.

This rearrangement joins TRBV27 to TRBJ1-1; D is possibly TRBD1 (6 bases). CDR3 length: 14 residues. Germline V lookup: CDR1 MNHEY, CDR2 SMNVEV (reference sequence). The V end was cut by 5 bases, the J end by 2 bases, with 12 bases between. The CDR3 region has the DNA TGTGCCAGCAGTCCCGGGACACCCAACACTGAAGCTTTCTTT. Translated: CASSPGTPNTEAFF.

This clone was seen just once. CDR3 coding DNA: TGTGCCAGCAGCCAACGGTTGCGGGGGCTGTACACTGAAGCTTTCTTT. Protein product: CASSQRLRGLYTEAFF. The chain joins TRBV3-1 (or the pseudogene TRBV3-2) to TRBJ1-1; a possible D gene is TRBD1 (6 bases). Germline values: CDR1 LGHDT, CDR2 YNNKEL (reference sequence). The CDR3 totals 16 residues. The ends were cut back, 2 bases at V and 3 bases at J, with 16 bases in the middle.

The chain uses TRBV6-6 and TRBJ2-1; no clear D gene. The germline CDR1 and CDR2 sequences are MNHNY and SVGAGI (reference sequence). CDR3 size: 14 residues. Trimming cost V 1 base and J 1 base, with 5 bases left between them. The DNA of the CDR3 is TGTGCCAGCAGTTACTACGGGTCCTACAATGAGCAGTTCTTC. Translating gives CASSYYGSYNEQFF.

CDR3 nucleotide sequence: TGTGCCAGCAGCTTCTTGGGGGGCACAGATACGCAGTATTTT. The encoded protein is CASSFLGGTDTQYF. The chain couples TRBV5-5 to TRBJ2-3, with D possibly called TRBD1 or TRBD2 (5 bases each). V was clipped by 2 bases and J by 1 base, with 8 bases between them. CDR3 length equals 14 residues. Germline CDR1 and CDR2: SGHKS and YYEKEE (reference sequence). The full variable domain, in which reference TRBV5-5 and TRBJ2-3 provide the parts outside the CDR3, is DAGVTQSPTHLIKTRGQQVTLRCSPISGHKSVSWYQQVLGQGPQFIFQYYEKEERGRGNFPDRFSARQFPNYSSELNVNALLLGDSALYLCASSFLGGTDTQYFGPGTRLTVL.

This chain links TRBV2 with TRBJ2-3, with D possibly TRBD1 on 7 matching bases. V was pared by 6 bases and J by 8 bases, with 27 bases between. Germline CDR1 and CDR2: SNHLY and FYNNEI. CDR3 length: 17 residues. CDR3 sequence: CASREGAFARIVGTQYF. The CDR3, as DNA: TGTGCCAGCAGGGAGGGGGCCTTCGCCCGCATCGTGGGTACGCAGTATTTT.

The V and J genes are TRBV29-1 and TRBJ2-7; perhaps TRBD2 as D (5 bases). V lost 0 bases to trimming and J lost 1 base, with 22 bases between them. There are 18 residues in the CDR3. Germline V gene sequence: CDR1 SQVTM, CDR2 ANQGSEA. The CDR3 sequence: CSVEDLLQAGIRSYEQYF. Here the CDR3 DNA reads TGCAGCGTTGAAGATCTCCTCCAAGCCGGGATCCGTTCCTACGAGCAGTACTTC.

The chain recombines TRBV7-9 with TRBJ1-1, with 8 bases matching TRBD1. The J segment lost 4 bases and the V segment lost 7 bases, leaving 5 bases of the junction unmatched. The CDR3 spans 13 residues. CDR1 and CDR2 from the germline V gene are SEHNR and FQNEAQ (reference sequence). The CDR3 DNA is TGTGCCAGCATCGACACAGGGGGCACTGAAGCTTTCTTT. Translating it yields CASIDTGGTEAFF.

The chain uses TRBV7-3 and TRBJ2-2; D not resolved. CDR3 size: 14 residues. V shed 5 bases and J shed 4 bases, with 11 bases lying between them. Germline assignment: CDR1 SGHTA and CDR2 FQGTGA. CDR3: CASSPQGPTGELFF. The CDR3 DNA follows: TGTGCCAGCAGCCCCCAAGGGCCCACCGGGGAGCTGTTTTTT.

The chain combines TRBV14 with TRBJ2-3, with no clear D. Per germline, CDR1 SGHDN and CDR2 FVKESK. The CDR3 is made up of 16 amino acids. V lost 0 bases and J 2 bases, leaving 12 bases between the germline ends. In DNA form, the CDR3 reads TGTGCCAGCAGCCAAGATGAGCAGCTTTTCACAGATACGCAGTATTTT. Amino acids: CASSQDEQLFTDTQYF.

The chain is built from TRBV5-1 and TRBJ1-2, with TRBD1 matching over 7 bases. The junction had 7 bases not matched to a gene; V was cut back by 4 bases and J by 4 bases. CDR1 is SGHRS, CDR2 YFSETQ, per germline. The CDR3 runs 14 residues. Here the CDR3 reads CASSIEQGSYGYTF. The DNA of the CDR3 is TGCGCCAGCAGCATAGAACAGGGGTCCTATGGCTACACCTTC.

The chain employs TRBV12-3 or TRBV12-4 and TRBJ2-3, with 7 bases identical to TRBD1. Trimming took 6 bases from V and 12 from J; bases not matched to a gene: 12. CDR3 length: 13 amino acids. CDR3 amino acids: CASSFDRADIQYF. In nucleotides, the CDR3 is TGTGCCAGCAGCTTCGACAGGGCGGATATCCAGTATTTT.